This T cell receptor (beta chain) came from a study of blood T cell repertoires in COVID-19. Profiled with immunoSEQ multiplex PCR; TCRdb holds only in-frame clones, not every one. The repertoire includes roughly 160,000 clones, about 80% of them detected once, and about a tenth sits in the top ten. With 6 bases removed from V and 4 bases from J, the gap between germline ends came to 7 bases. CDR3 length: 12 residues. From germline, CDR1 is LNHDA and CDR2 SQIVND (reference sequence). Sequencing was carried out using peripheral blood. This clonotype originated in a man aged 70-80 years with active or convalescent COVID-19. The chain recombines TRBV19 with TRBJ2-1; D ambiguous. CDR3 bases: TGTGCCAGTAGATCCTATTACAATGAGCAGTTCTTC. Its protein product is CASRSYYNEQFF. The whole variable domain, remainder taken from reference TRBV19 and TRBJ2-1, is DGGITQSPKYLFRKEGQNVTLSCEQNLNHDAMYWYRQDPGQGLRLIYYSQIVNDFQKGDIAEGYSVSREKKESFPLTVTSAQKNPTAFYLCASRSYYNEQFFGPGTRLTVL.